What follows are 28 T cell receptor beta chains derived from one specimen sequenced in a study of early T cells in non-severe SARS-CoV-2 infection. MiXCR was run by TCRdb on the 5' RACE reads, yielding one entry per CDR3 protein. The sample holds about 64,000 distinct CDR3 sequences, around 18% seen once. Sequencing was performed on whole blood, taken at baseline. All receptors derive from an adult who was a healthcare worker with PCR-confirmed SARS-CoV-2 infection or an uninfected control (not recorded which).

The chain carries TRBV20-1 and TRBJ2-7; 14 bases are a match to TRBD2. In germline, CDR1 is DFQATT, CDR2 SNEGSKA (reference sequence). Losses at the gene ends were 4 bases for V and 5 bases for J; bases not matched to a gene: 4. The CDR3 totals 14 residues. Here the CDR3 reads CSATGTSGSHEQYF. The CDR3 DNA reads TGCAGTGCTACAGGGACTAGCGGGAGCCACGAGCAGTACTTC.

This clonotype was counted many times. The chain combines TRBV4-1 with TRBJ1-1, with TRBD1 as a possible D gene (6 bases). The CDR3 is 13 residues long. Trimming pared 6 bases from V and 4 bases from J, leaving 12 bases between. Germline V gene sequence: CDR1 MGHRA, CDR2 YSYEKL. The CDR3 DNA sequence: TGCGCCAGCAGTAGGGGGGCGAGCACTGAAGCTTTCTTT. Translating it yields CASSRGASTEAFF.

This chain connects TRBV7-8 to TRBJ1-5, with TRBD1 matching 9 bases. The CDR3 spans 17 residues. Per germline, CDR1 SGHVS and CDR2 FQNEAQ. Trimming removed 5 bases from V and 4 bases from J; junction bases left unmatched: 12. The CDR3 loop reads CASSGHRTGAVNQPQHF. CDR3 sequence (DNA): TGTGCCAGCAGCGGACACAGGACAGGGGCGGTTAATCAGCCCCAGCATTTT.

This chain uses TRBV30 with TRBJ1-5; TRBD1 might be the D (5 bases). CDR1 and CDR2 (germline): GTSNPN, SVGIG (reference sequence). This CDR3 spans 17 amino acids. The germline V and J ends were trimmed by 4 bases and 2 bases, with 21 bases remaining between them. The CDR3 loop reads CAWKAKGAQGGNQPQHF. As DNA, the CDR3 is TGTGCCTGGAAGGCGAAAGGGGCGCAAGGCGGCAATCAGCCCCAGCATTTT. Full variable domain (missing parts from reference TRBV30 and TRBJ1-5): SQTIHQWPATLVQPVGSPLSLECTVEGTSNPNLYWYRQAAGRGLQLLFYSVGIGQISSEVPQNLSASRPQDRQFILSSKKLLLSDSGFYLCAWKAKGAQGGNQPQHFGDGTRLSIL.

The V and J genes are TRBV6-5 and TRBJ2-3; 16 bases fit TRBD2. The CDR3 contains 18 residues. With 4 bases clipped from V and 0 bases from J, the junction kept 4 bases outside the gene matches. Germline assignment: CDR1 MNHEY and CDR2 SVGAGI. The CDR3 spells CASSSPGLAGGSTDTQYF. Written as DNA, the CDR3 is TGTGCCAGCAGTTCACCGGGACTAGCGGGAGGGAGCACAGATACGCAGTATTTT.

The V and J genes are TRBV27 and TRBJ2-7, with unresolved D. Germline CDR1 MNHEY, CDR2 SMNVEV (reference sequence). The CDR3 covers 14 residues. Trimming took 4 bases from V and 0 from J, leaving 10 bases between them. The CDR3 DNA reads as TGTGCCAGCAGTTGGTCCCCGAGCTCCTACGAGCAGTACTTC. Residues: CASSWSPSSYEQYF.

This clonotype was seen a few times. The chain joins TRBV7-2 to TRBJ1-1; 8 nucleotides line up with TRBD1. The CDR3 spans 15 residues. CDR1 is SGHTA, CDR2 FQGNSA, per germline. V shed 5 bases, J shed 5 bases, and the junction held 10 bases outside the gene matches. The CDR3 DNA reads TGTGCCAGCAGCAGCAGACAGGGGCGGGGAACTGAAGCTTTCTTT. Residues: CASSSRQGRGTEAFF. Filled out from reference TRBV7-2 and TRBJ1-1, the complete variable domain reads GAGVSQSPSNKVTEKGKDVELRCDPISGHTALYWYRQSLGQGLEFLIYFQGNSAPDKSGLPSDRFSAERTGGSVSTLTIQRTQQEDSAVYLCASSSRQGRGTEAFFGQGTRLTVV.

The V gene is TRBV12-3 or TRBV12-4, the J gene TRBJ1-3, with 7 bases that match TRBD1. V shed 6 bases, J shed 3 bases, and the junction held 5 bases outside the gene matches. The CDR3 runs 14 residues. This chain's CDR3 is CASSSGTDGNTIYF. The CDR3 DNA sequence: TGTGCCAGCAGCTCGGGGACAGATGGAAACACCATATATTTT.

The chain uses TRBV20-1 and TRBJ2-3; 7 positions match TRBD2. CDR1 and CDR2 from the germline V gene are DFQATT and SNEGSKA (reference sequence). This CDR3 has 15 residues. The V gene end was trimmed by 3 bases and the J gene end by 4 bases; junction bases not matched to a gene: 10. CDR3 sequence reads: CSASRQRGMADTQYF. For the CDR3, the DNA is TGCAGTGCTAGTCGTCAGCGGGGTATGGCAGATACGCAGTATTTT.

This clonotype was observed a handful of times. The chain couples TRBV5-5 to TRBJ2-5; 10 positions agree with TRBD2. Germline assignment: CDR1 SGHKS and CDR2 YYEKEE (reference sequence). V lost 0 bases to trimming and J lost 5 bases; unmatched junction nucleotides: 4. The CDR3 covers 15 residues. The CDR3 nucleotides are TGTGCCAGCAGCTTGGAGGGACTAGCGTCGGAGACCCAGTACTTC. Residues: CASSLEGLASETQYF.

This clonotype was observed at least ten times. The chain links TRBV6-6 to TRBJ1-1, with unresolved D. V was pared by 6 bases and J by 2 bases, with 10 bases between. Germline assignment: CDR1 MNHNY and CDR2 SVGAGI (reference sequence). The CDR3 is made up of 13 amino acids. CDR3 coding DNA: TGTGCCAGCAGCATAACAGAAAACACTGAAGCTTTCTTT. Translating gives CASSITENTEAFF.

At least ten counts were recorded for this clonotype. V is TRBV20-1 and J is TRBJ1-3; D ambiguous. Trimming took off 3 bases at V and 0 bases at J, with 6 bases between the two ends. Germline V gene lookup returns CDR1 DFQATT and CDR2 SNEGSKA (reference sequence). CDR3 size: 13 residues. The CDR3 DNA is TGCAGTGCTAGTCCCCTCTCTGGAAACACCATATATTTT. Translated, it gives CSASPLSGNTIYF.

This chain uses TRBV7-4 with TRBJ1-2, with 7 bases aligning to TRBD1. After removal of 1 base from V and 3 bases from J, the junction contained 11 bases not matched to a gene. The CDR3 length is 17 residues. CDR1 and CDR2 from the germline V gene are SGHVT and SQSDAQ. CDR3 residues: CASSLVRQTDRDYGYTF. The CDR3 bases are TGTGCCAGCAGCTTAGTCCGCCAAACCGACAGGGACTATGGCTACACCTTC.

This clonotype was counted between two and nine times. CDR3 sequence: CASSLFADYEQYF. The CDR3 DNA follows: TGCGCCAGCAGCTTGTTTGCCGACTACGAGCAGTACTTC. J is TRBJ2-7 and V is TRBV5-1; no clear D. This CDR3 spans 13 amino acids. Germline V gene lookup returns CDR1 SGHRS and CDR2 YFSETQ. V dropped 1 base and J dropped 3 bases, with 8 bases sitting between them.

This clonotype showed up just a few times. The gene calls are TRBV2 and TRBJ2-7; tentatively, D is TRBD1 (6 bases). This CDR3 is 15 amino acids long. Between the trimmed V and J ends, which lost 5 bases and 0 bases, there was a span of 14 bases. From germline, CDR1 is SNHLY and CDR2 FYNNEI. In nucleotides, the CDR3 is TGTGCCAGCAGTTCCGGGACACTGGCCTCCTACGAGCAGTACTTC. Translation gives CASSSGTLASYEQYF.

V is TRBV20-1 and J is TRBJ1-3; D is unclear. The CDR3 spans 16 residues. Trimming took 2 bases from V and 0 from J, leaving 14 bases between them. Per the germline V gene, CDR1 is DFQATT and CDR2 is SNEGSKA (reference sequence). CDR3 loop: CSARPDGRISGNTIYF. CDR3 nucleotides: TGCAGTGCTAGACCTGACGGCAGGATCTCTGGAAACACCATATATTTT.

V usage is TRBV15 and J usage is TRBJ2-3; 7 positions match TRBD1. CDR1 and CDR2 (germline): LNHNV, YYDKDF (reference sequence). This CDR3 comprises 15 residues. The V segment lost 1 base and the J segment 2 bases; nucleotides outside the gene matches: 3. CDR3 protein: CATSRGDRDTDTQYF. As DNA, the CDR3 is TGTGCCACCAGCAGAGGGGACAGAGACACAGATACGCAGTATTTT.

This clonotype was detected only a few times. The V gene is TRBV6-5, the J gene TRBJ1-2, with D uncertain. Trimming removed 2 bases at V and 7 bases at J, with 11 bases between. The CDR3 extends over 13 amino acids. Germline V gene sequence: CDR1 MNHEY, CDR2 SVGAGI. This CDR3 is CASSYRAAIGYTF. For the CDR3, the DNA is TGTGCCAGCAGTTACAGGGCTGCTATTGGCTACACCTTC.

V gene TRBV18 combines with J gene TRBJ2-7, with D unclear. Trimming removed 0 bases from V and 2 bases from J, with 8 bases in between. CDR1 and CDR2 (germline): KGHSH, LQKENI. This CDR3 is 14 amino acids long. CDR3 protein: CASSPPPEAYEQYF. The CDR3 DNA sequence: TGTGCCAGCTCACCACCGCCGGAAGCCTACGAGCAGTACTTC. Drawing the rest from reference TRBV18 and TRBJ2-7, the complete variable domain is NAGVMQNPRHLVRRRGQEARLRCSPMKGHSHVYWYRQLPEEGLKFMVYLQKENIIDESGMPKERFSAEFPKEGPSILRIQQVVRGDSAAYFCASSPPPEAYEQYFGPGTRLTVT.

Only a few counts were recorded for this clonotype. This chain uses TRBV9 with TRBJ2-3; possibly TRBD1 for D (6 bases). The germline gives CDR1 SGDLS, CDR2 YYNGEE. V was pared by 3 bases and J by 1 base, with 15 bases between. The CDR3 length is 16 residues. Here the CDR3 DNA reads TGTGCCAGCAGCGCTCAGATAGGGGGTGGCACAGATACGCAGTATTTT. This sequence encodes CASSAQIGGGTDTQYF.

This clonotype was observed a few times. The V gene is TRBV5-5, the J gene TRBJ1-1; 7 bases align to TRBD1. Trimming removed 5 bases from V and 6 bases from J; junction bases left unmatched: 7. The CDR3 length is 13 residues. Germline CDR1 is SGHKS and CDR2 is YYEKEE (reference sequence). The chain's CDR3 is CASRYRGSPEAFF. The CDR3 nucleotides are TGTGCCAGCAGGTACAGGGGTAGCCCTGAAGCTTTCTTT.

This clonotype appeared a few times. The CDR3 spells CASSLASRGSYSNQPQHF. The CDR3 nucleotides read TGTGCCAGCAGCTTAGCGTCTCGGGGAAGCTATAGCAATCAGCCCCAGCATTTT. The J gene is TRBJ1-5, the V gene TRBV7-6; no definite D call. V lost 0 bases to trimming and J lost 0 bases, with 15 bases between them. This CDR3 is built from 18 residues. Germline values: CDR1 SGHVS, CDR2 FNYEAQ.

J is TRBJ2-7 and V is TRBV5-1; D could derive from TRBD1 or TRBD2 (6 bases each). V lost 1 base and J 2 bases, leaving 16 bases between the germline ends. The germline gives CDR1 SGHRS, CDR2 YFSETQ. The CDR3 covers 16 residues. CDR3 DNA: TGCGCCAGCAGCTTGCTCTTAGGGGGGAAAGCCTACGAGCAGTACTTC. This encodes CASSLLLGGKAYEQYF.

At least ten counts were recorded for this clonotype. The V and J genes are TRBV10-2 and TRBJ2-2, with D possibly matching TRBD2 (5 bases). The germline V gene has CDR1 WSHSY and CDR2 SAAADI. Between the trimmed V and J ends, which lost 5 bases and 6 bases, there was a span of 13 bases. The CDR3 covers 14 residues. The CDR3 reads CASSLAGQSGELFF. The DNA of the CDR3 is TGCGCCAGCAGTTTGGCGGGCCAATCCGGGGAGCTGTTTTTT.

This clonotype occurred a few times. The chain has TRBV9 and TRBJ2-1; TRBD2 aligns across 8 bases. This CDR3 is 15 amino acids long. Looked up from germline, CDR1 is SGDLS and CDR2 is YYNGEE. J gave up 5 bases and V 4 bases, and 8 bases lay outside the gene matches. CDR3 DNA sequence: TGTGCCAGCAGCCCCGGGACTAGGGGAGACAATGAGCAGTTCTTC. Translated: CASSPGTRGDNEQFF. Full variable domain (outside the CDR3, taken from reference TRBV9 and TRBJ2-1): DSGVTQTPKHLITATGQRVTLRCSPRSGDLSVYWYQQSLDQGLQFLIQYYNGEERAKGNILERFSAQQFPDLHSELNLSSLELGDSALYFCASSPGTRGDNEQFFGPGTRLTVL.

The chain uses TRBV28 and TRBJ2-1, with 8 positions matching TRBD1. This CDR3 has 16 amino acids. The V gene end was trimmed by 6 bases and the J gene end by 4 bases; junction bases not matched to a gene: 11. CDR1 and CDR2 from the germline V gene are MDHEN and SYDVKM. In DNA, the CDR3 is TGTGCCAGCAGAACACACCAGGGGGCAATTTACAATGAGCAGTTCTTC. Residues: CASRTHQGAIYNEQFF.

This clonotype was counted a few times. This sequence joins TRBV7-9 and TRBJ2-2, with unresolved D. V shed 2 bases and J shed 7 bases, with 11 bases lying between them. CDR1 is SEHNR, CDR2 FQNEAQ, per germline (reference sequence). The CDR3 runs 14 residues. CDR3 bases: TGTGCCAGCAGCTTATATTCGGGTTACGGGGAGCTGTTTTTT. Translated: CASSLYSGYGELFF. Supplemented by reference TRBV7-9 and TRBJ2-2, the full variable domain reads DTGVSQNPRHKITKRGQNVTFRCDPISEHNRLYWYRQTLGQGPEFLTYFQNEAQLEKSRLLSDRFSAERPKGSFSTLEIQRTEQGDSAMYLCASSLYSGYGELFFGEGSRLTVL.

V usage is TRBV28 and J usage is TRBJ1-2; a weak D match, TRBD1 (6 bases). V gave up 5 bases and J gave up 3 bases, with 13 bases separating them. This CDR3 contains 14 residues. The germline V gene encodes CDR1 MDHEN and CDR2 SYDVKM. As DNA, the CDR3 is TGTGCCAGCAGTCTAAGACAGGTCCACTATGGCTACACCTTC. This gives the protein CASSLRQVHYGYTF.